These 18 T cell receptor beta chains came from one sample sequenced in a study of OX40 agonist ivuxolimab in advanced cancers. Some clones are missing from TCRdb's copy, which holds only in-frame ones; the method was immunoSEQ multiplex PCR. The table records 15,000 to 20,000 clones, 74% of them present only once. Sequencing was performed on CD4+ or CD8+ T cells sorted from blood, taken in a trial of the OX40 agonist ivuxolimab. These receptors originate from an adult with an advanced solid tumor such as melanoma, head and neck, liver or kidney cancer.

CDR3 in amino acids: CASSLTGGGETQYF. DNA for the CDR3: TGCGCCAGCAGCTTAACAGGGGGTGGAGAGACCCAGTACTTC. The V call is TRBV5-1, the J call TRBJ2-5, with 8 nucleotides matching TRBD1. The trim removed 2 bases at V and 4 bases at J, leaving 4 bases unmatched. This CDR3 has 14 amino acids. Looked up from germline, CDR1 is SGHRS and CDR2 is YFSETQ. The variable domain in full, with the rest retrieved from reference TRBV5-1 and TRBJ2-5, is KAGVTQTPRYLIKTRGQQVTLSCSPISGHRSVSWYQQTPGQGLQFLFEYFSETQRNKGNFPGRFSGRQFSNSRSEMNVSTLELGDSALYLCASSLTGGGETQYFGPGTRLLVL.

By frequency in the sample, this clone is medium-sized. This sequence joins TRBV27 and TRBJ2-3, with D possibly TRBD2 on 5 matching bases. The germline V and J ends were trimmed by 6 bases and 1 base, with 20 bases remaining between them. This CDR3 region has 17 residues. CDR1 and CDR2 (germline): MNHEY, SMNVEV (reference sequence). The DNA for the CDR3 is TGTGCCAGCAGCCCCCCAATACTAGTAATGGGCACAGATACGCAGTATTTT. It specifies CASSPPILVMGTDTQYF.

The genes are TRBV28 and TRBJ2-7; 11 positions match TRBD2. The germline gives CDR1 MDHEN, CDR2 SYDVKM. CDR3 size: 15 residues. The ends lost 7 bases at V and 3 bases at J; junction bases unmatched: 8. The CDR3 loop is CASTVTSGIFYEQYF. CDR3 nucleotide sequence: TGTGCCAGCACCGTGACTAGCGGGATTTTCTACGAGCAGTACTTC.

The V and J genes are TRBV5-1 and TRBJ1-2, with TRBD1 identical over 8 bases. The CDR3 runs to 16 residues. V lost 4 bases and J lost 2; bases outside the gene matches: 10. The germline V gene encodes CDR1 SGHRS and CDR2 YFSETQ. CDR3 residues: CASSADRAFLNYGYTF. The CDR3 DNA reads as TGCGCCAGCAGCGCGGACAGGGCCTTTTTGAACTATGGCTACACCTTC.

The chain uses TRBV19 and TRBJ2-7; TRBD1 matches 7 bases. Trimming cost V 6 bases and J 5 bases; bases outside gene matches: 7. CDR3 length: 13 amino acids. Germline loops: CDR1 LNHDA, CDR2 SQIVND (reference sequence). The CDR3 spells CASSRDRFNEQYF. CDR3 coding DNA: TGTGCCAGTAGCCGGGACAGATTTAACGAGCAGTACTTC.

This sequence joins TRBV9 and TRBJ2-7, with D possibly matching TRBD1 (7 bases). Germline V gene sequence: CDR1 SGDLS, CDR2 YYNGEE. The V end lost 0 bases, the J end lost 6 bases, and 13 bases lay between the germline ends. CDR3 length: 14 residues. The CDR3 loop reads CASSVAPGGSEQYF. As DNA, the CDR3 is TGTGCCAGCAGCGTAGCGCCAGGGGGGAGCGAGCAGTACTTC.

V and J are TRBV5-8 and TRBJ1-1, with unresolved D. CDR3 size: 13 residues. In germline, CDR1 is SGHTS, CDR2 YDEGEE. The V gene lost 4 bases and the J gene lost 3 bases, with 10 bases spanning the gap. The CDR3 nucleotides read TGTGCCAGCAGCCCAGGTGGGGACACTGAAGCTTTCTTT. Amino acids: CASSPGGDTEAFF.

The J gene is TRBJ2-2, the V gene TRBV28; possible D gene TRBD2, 6 bases. The CDR3 covers 15 residues. Trimming cost V 7 bases and J 1 base, with 13 bases left between them. Looked up from germline, CDR1 is MDHEN and CDR2 is SYDVKM. The DNA of the CDR3 is TGTGCCAGCACCACGGGGGACGGGAACACCGGGGAGCTGTTTTTT. It codes for CASTTGDGNTGELFF.

This clone was seen a single time. The V and J genes are TRBV28 and TRBJ1-1; 11 positions match TRBD1. V lost 5 bases to trimming and J lost 3 bases; unmatched junction nucleotides: 5. The CDR3 length is 15 residues. Germline CDR1 is MDHEN and CDR2 is SYDVKM. As DNA, the CDR3 is TGTGCCAGCAGTCCGAGGACAGGGGGCGACACTGAAGCTTTCTTT. The encoded protein is CASSPRTGGDTEAFF. Using reference TRBV28 and TRBJ1-1 for the parts outside the CDR3, the full variable domain is DVKVTQSSRYLVKRTGEKVFLECVQDMDHENMFWYRQDPGLGLRLIYFSYDVKMKEKGDIPEGYSVSREKKERFSLILESASTNQTSMYLCASSPRTGGDTEAFFGQGTRLTVV.

The chain uses TRBV9 and TRBJ1-4; no firm D call. CDR1 and CDR2 (germline): SGDLS, YYNGEE. CDR3 size: 16 residues. V was pared by 0 bases and J by 0 bases, with 9 bases between. The CDR3 reads CASSVGGSATNEKLFF. The CDR3, as DNA: TGTGCCAGCAGCGTAGGCGGCAGTGCAACTAATGAAAAACTGTTTTTT.

This clone is labeled medium-sized. The gene calls are TRBV28 and TRBJ1-5, with D perhaps TRBD1 (6 bases). Looked up from germline, CDR1 is MDHEN and CDR2 is SYDVKM. The length of the CDR3 is 16 residues. The V and J ends lost 6 bases and 0 bases respectively, with 15 bases between them. CDR3 region: CASSQTGYYSNQPQHF. CDR3 bases: TGTGCCAGCAGCCAAACAGGGTACTATAGCAATCAGCCCCAGCATTTT.

The genes are TRBV4-1 and TRBJ2-5, with D maybe TRBD2 (6 bases). CDR1 is MGHRA and CDR2 is YSYEKL in the germline V gene. V lost 0 bases, J lost 3 bases, and 11 bases lay in between. This CDR3 has 15 residues. The CDR3 region is CASSQDRGVEETQYF. In DNA, the CDR3 is TGCGCCAGCAGCCAAGATCGCGGGGTGGAAGAGACCCAGTACTTC.

The rearrangement uses TRBV30 and TRBJ2-1, with a weak D call TRBD2 (5 bases). The CDR3 runs 15 residues. The V and J ends lost 6 bases and 8 bases respectively, with 23 bases between them. Germline CDR1 is GTSNPN and CDR2 is SVGIG (reference sequence). CDR3: CACTLRGYRADEQFF. The CDR3 DNA sequence: TGTGCCTGCACCCTGAGAGGGTATCGCGCCGATGAGCAGTTCTTC.

By share, this clone counts as medium-sized. The rearrangement joins TRBV29-1 to TRBJ2-7; 11 bases fit TRBD1. With 2 bases clipped from V and 5 bases from J, the junction kept 5 bases outside the gene matches. This CDR3 has 14 residues. The germline V gene has CDR1 SQVTM and CDR2 ANQGSEA. The DNA of the CDR3 is TGCAGCGTTGAACTGTGGGACAGGGGGAACGAGCAGTACTTC. Translation gives CSVELWDRGNEQYF.

Of note for this clone: This may stem from a read error, because a much larger clone lies one nucleotide away. The chain carries TRBV7-3 and TRBJ1-1; D is perhaps TRBD1 (5 bases). This CDR3 region has 14 residues. Trimming removed 4 bases at V and 4 bases at J, with 13 bases between. Germline CDR1 reads SGHTA; CDR2 reads FQGTGA. CDR3 amino acids: CASSSYGGGTEAFF. The CDR3 DNA is TGTGCCAGCAGCTCCTATGGGGGGGGCACTGAAGCTTTCTTT.

J is TRBJ2-5 and V is TRBV7-8; a possible D gene is TRBD2 (5 bases). The CDR3 runs 14 residues. Trimming stripped 5 bases from V and 2 bases from J, with 12 bases between. Germline V gene lookup returns CDR1 SGHVS and CDR2 FQNEAQ. Here the CDR3 reads CASSTGRWQETQYF. CDR3 nucleotides: TGTGCCAGCAGCACGGGAAGGTGGCAAGAGACCCAGTACTTC.

The genes are TRBV5-1 and TRBJ2-7; D perhaps matches TRBD2 (7 bases). CDR1 SGHRS and CDR2 YFSETQ come from the germline V gene. The V and J ends lost 4 bases and 3 bases respectively, with 26 bases between them. CDR3 length: 18 residues. The CDR3 loop reads CASSPEGGTVYSNYEQYF. Here the CDR3 DNA reads TGCGCCAGCAGCCCCGAGGGGGGGACCGTCTACTCCAACTACGAGCAGTACTTC.

This clone was observed a handful of times. This chain links TRBV19 with TRBJ2-7, with 9 nucleotides matching TRBD1. V was clipped by 3 bases and J by 3 bases; unmatched bases: 6. Looked up from germline, CDR1 is LNHDA and CDR2 is SQIVND (reference sequence). The CDR3 contains 15 residues. The CDR3 DNA reads as TGTGCCAGTAGTATTCTCACAGGGGGCATCTACGAGCAGTACTTC. This gives the protein CASSILTGGIYEQYF.